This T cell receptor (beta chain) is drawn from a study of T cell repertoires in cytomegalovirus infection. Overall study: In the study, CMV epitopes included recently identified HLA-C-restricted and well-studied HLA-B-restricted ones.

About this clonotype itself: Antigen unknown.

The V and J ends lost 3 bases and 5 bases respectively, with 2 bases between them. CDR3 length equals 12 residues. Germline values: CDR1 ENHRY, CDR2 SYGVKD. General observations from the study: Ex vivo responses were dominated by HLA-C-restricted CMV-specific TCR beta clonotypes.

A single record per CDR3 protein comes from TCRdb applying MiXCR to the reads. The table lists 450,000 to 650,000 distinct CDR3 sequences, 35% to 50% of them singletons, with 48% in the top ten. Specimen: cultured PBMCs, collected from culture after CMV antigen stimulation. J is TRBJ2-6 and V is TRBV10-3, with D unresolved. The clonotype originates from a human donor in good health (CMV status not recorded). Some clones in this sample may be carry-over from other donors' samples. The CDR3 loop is CAISDRANVLTF. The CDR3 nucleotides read TGTGCCATCAGTGATCGGGCCAACGTCCTGACTTTC.